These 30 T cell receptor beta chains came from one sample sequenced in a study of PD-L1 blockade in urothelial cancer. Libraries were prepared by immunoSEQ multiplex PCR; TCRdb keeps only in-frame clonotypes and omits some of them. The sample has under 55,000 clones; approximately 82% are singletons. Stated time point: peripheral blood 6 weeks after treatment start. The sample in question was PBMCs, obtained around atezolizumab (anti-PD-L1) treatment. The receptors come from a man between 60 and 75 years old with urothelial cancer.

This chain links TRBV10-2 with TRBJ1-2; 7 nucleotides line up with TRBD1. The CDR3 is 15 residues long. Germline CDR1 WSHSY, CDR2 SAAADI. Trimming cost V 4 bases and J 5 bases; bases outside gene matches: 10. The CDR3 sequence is CASSGGTAQTYGYTF. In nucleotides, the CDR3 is TGCGCCAGCAGTGGGGGGACAGCCCAAACGTATGGCTACACCTTC.

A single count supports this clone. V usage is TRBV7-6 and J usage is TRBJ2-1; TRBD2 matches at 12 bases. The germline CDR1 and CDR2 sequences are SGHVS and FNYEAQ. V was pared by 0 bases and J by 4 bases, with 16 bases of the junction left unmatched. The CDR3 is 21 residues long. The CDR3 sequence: CASSLAPGLAGGPMGYNEQFF. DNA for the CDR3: TGTGCCAGCAGCTTAGCCCCCGGGCTAGCGGGAGGGCCAATGGGTTACAATGAGCAGTTCTTC.

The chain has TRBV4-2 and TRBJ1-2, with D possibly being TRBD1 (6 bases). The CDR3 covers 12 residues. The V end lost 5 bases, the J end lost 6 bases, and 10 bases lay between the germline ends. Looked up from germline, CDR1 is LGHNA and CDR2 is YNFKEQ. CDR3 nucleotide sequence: TGTGCCAGCAGCTCAGCAGGGGATGGCTACACCTTC. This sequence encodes CASSSAGDGYTF.

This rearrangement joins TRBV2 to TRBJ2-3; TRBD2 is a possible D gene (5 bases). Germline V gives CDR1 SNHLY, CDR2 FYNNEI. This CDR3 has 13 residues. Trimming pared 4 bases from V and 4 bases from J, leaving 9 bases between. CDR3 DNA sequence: TGTGCCAGCAGTGCGTTCGGGGCAGATACGCAGTATTTT. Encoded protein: CASSAFGADTQYF.

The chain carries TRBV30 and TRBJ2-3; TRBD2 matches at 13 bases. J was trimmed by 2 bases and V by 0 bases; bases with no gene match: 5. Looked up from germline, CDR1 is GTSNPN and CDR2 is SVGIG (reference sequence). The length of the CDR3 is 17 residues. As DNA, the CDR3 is TGTGCCTGGAGTGTACTAGCGGGAGGGCCATCCACAGATACGCAGTATTTT. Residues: CAWSVLAGGPSTDTQYF.

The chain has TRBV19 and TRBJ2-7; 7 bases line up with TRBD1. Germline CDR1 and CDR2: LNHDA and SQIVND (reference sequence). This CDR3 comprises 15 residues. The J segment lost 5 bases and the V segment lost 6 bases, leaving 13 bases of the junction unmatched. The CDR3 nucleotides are TGTGCCAGTAGGAGGGGGCGAAGTTTTTTAGACGAGCAGTACTTC. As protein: CASRRGRSFLDEQYF.

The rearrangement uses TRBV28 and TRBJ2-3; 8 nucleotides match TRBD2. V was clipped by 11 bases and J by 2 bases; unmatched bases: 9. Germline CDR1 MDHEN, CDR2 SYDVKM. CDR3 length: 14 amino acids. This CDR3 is CAGRDGRATDTQYF. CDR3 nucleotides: TGTGCCGGGCGCGACGGGAGGGCCACAGATACGCAGTATTTT.

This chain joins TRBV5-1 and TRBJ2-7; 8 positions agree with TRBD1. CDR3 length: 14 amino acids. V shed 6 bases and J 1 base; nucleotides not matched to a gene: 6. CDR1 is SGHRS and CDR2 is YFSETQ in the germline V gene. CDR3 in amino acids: CASTQGARSYEQYF. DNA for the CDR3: TGCGCCAGCACGCAGGGGGCGAGGTCCTACGAGCAGTACTTC.

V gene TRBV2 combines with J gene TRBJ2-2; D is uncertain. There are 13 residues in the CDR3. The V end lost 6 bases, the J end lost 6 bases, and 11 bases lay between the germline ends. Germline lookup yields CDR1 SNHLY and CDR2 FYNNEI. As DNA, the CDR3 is TGTGCCAGCAGACTCGATTCACCCGGGGAGCTGTTTTTT. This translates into CASRLDSPGELFF. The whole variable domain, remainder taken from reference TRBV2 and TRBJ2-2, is EPEVTQTPSHQVTQMGQEVILRCVPISNHLYFYWYRQILGQKVEFLVSFYNNEISEKSEIFDDQFSVERPDGSNFTLKIRSTKLEDSAMYFCASRLDSPGELFFGEGSRLTVL.

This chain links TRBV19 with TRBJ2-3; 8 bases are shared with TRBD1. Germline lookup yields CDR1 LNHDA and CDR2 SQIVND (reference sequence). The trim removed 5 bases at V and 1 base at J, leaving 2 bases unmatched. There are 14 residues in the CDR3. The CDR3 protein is CASSLDRGTDTQYF. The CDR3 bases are TGTGCCAGTAGTTTGGACAGGGGCACAGATACGCAGTATTTT. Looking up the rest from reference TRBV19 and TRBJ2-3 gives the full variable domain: DGGITQSPKYLFRKEGQNVTLSCEQNLNHDAMYWYRQDPGQGLRLIYYSQIVNDFQKGDIAEGYSVSREKKESFPLTVTSAQKNPTAFYLCASSLDRGTDTQYFGPGTRLTVL.

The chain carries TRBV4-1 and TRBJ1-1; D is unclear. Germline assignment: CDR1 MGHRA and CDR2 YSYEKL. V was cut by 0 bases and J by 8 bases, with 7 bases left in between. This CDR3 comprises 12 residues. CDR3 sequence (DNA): TGCGCCAGCAGCCAAGACCTACGGGAAGCTTTCTTT. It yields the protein CASSQDLREAFF.

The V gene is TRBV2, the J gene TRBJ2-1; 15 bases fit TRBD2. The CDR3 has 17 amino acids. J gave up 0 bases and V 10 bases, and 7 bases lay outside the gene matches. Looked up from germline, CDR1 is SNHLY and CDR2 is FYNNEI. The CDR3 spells CATPGLAGGSSYNEQFF. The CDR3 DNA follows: TGTGCCACACCGGGACTAGCGGGGGGAAGCTCCTACAATGAGCAGTTCTTC. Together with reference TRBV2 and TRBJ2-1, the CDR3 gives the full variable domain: EPEVTQTPSHQVTQMGQEVILRCVPISNHLYFYWYRQILGQKVEFLVSFYNNEISEKSEIFDDQFSVERPDGSNFTLKIRSTKLEDSAMYFCATPGLAGGSSYNEQFFGPGTRLTVL.

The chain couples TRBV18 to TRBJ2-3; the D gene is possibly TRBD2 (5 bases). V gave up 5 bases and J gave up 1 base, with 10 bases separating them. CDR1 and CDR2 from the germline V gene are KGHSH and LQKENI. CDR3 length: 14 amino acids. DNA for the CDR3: TGTGCCAGCTCATTTGGTAGCGGCACAGATACGCAGTATTTT. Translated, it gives CASSFGSGTDTQYF.

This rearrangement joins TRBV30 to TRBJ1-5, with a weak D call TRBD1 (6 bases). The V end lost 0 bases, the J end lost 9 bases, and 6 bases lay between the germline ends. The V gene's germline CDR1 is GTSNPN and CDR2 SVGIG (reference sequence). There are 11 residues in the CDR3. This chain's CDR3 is CAWSVGGPQHF. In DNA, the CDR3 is TGTGCCTGGAGTGTAGGGGGGCCCCAGCATTTT.

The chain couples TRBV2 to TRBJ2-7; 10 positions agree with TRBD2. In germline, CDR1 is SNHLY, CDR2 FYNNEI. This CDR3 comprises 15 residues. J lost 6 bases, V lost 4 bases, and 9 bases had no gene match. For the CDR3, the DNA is TGTGCCAGCAGTGGAATAGCGGGGGGTTCCGCCGAGCAGTACTTC. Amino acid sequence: CASSGIAGGSAEQYF. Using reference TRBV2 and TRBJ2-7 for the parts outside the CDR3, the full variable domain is EPEVTQTPSHQVTQMGQEVILRCVPISNHLYFYWYRQILGQKVEFLVSFYNNEISEKSEIFDDQFSVERPDGSNFTLKIRSTKLEDSAMYFCASSGIAGGSAEQYFGPGTRLTVT.

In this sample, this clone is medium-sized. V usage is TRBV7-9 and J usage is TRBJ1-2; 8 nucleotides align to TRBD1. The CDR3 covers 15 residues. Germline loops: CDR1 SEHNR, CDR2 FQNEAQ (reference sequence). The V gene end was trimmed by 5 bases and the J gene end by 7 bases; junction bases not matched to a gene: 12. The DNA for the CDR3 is TGTGCCAGCAGCGCAGGACAGGGTGGCCATGGTGGCTACACCTTC. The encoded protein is CASSAGQGGHGGYTF.

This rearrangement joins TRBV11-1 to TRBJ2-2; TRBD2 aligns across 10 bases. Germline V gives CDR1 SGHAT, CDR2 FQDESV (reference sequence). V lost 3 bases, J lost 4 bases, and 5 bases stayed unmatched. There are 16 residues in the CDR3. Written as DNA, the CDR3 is TGTGCCAGCAGCTTCCCTCCTAGCGGGAGCACCGGGGAGCTGTTTTTT. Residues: CASSFPPSGSTGELFF.

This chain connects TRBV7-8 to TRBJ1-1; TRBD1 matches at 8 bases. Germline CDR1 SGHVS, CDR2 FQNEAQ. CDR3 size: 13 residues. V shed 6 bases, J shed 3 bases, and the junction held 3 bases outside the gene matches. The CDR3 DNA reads TGTGCCAGCAGGCTGACAGGGGACACTGAAGCTTTCTTT. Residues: CASRLTGDTEAFF.

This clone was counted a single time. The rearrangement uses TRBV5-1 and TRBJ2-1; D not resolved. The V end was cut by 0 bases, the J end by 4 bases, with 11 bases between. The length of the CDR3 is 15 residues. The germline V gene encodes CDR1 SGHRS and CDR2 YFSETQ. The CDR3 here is CASSLDLGRYNEQFF. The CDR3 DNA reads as TGCGCCAGCAGCTTGGATCTTGGCAGATACAATGAGCAGTTCTTC.

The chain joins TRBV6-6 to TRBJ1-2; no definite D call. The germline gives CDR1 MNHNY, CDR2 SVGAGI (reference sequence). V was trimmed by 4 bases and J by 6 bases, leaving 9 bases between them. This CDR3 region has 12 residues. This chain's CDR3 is CASSFGGDGYTF. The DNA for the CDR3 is TGTGCCAGCAGTTTCGGAGGTGATGGCTACACCTTC.

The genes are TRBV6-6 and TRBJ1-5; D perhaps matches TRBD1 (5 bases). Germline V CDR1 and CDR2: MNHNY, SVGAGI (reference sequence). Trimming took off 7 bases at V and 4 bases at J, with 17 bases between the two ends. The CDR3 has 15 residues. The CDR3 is CASIERQSSNQPQHF. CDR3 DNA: TGTGCCAGCATTGAAAGACAGAGCTCGAATCAGCCCCAGCATTTT.

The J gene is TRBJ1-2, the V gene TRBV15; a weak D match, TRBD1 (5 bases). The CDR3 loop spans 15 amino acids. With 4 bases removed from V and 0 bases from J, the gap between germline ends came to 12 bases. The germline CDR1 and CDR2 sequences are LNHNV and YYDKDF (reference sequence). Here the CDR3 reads CATSTWDSANYGYTF. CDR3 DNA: TGTGCCACCAGCACCTGGGACTCAGCTAACTATGGCTACACCTTC.

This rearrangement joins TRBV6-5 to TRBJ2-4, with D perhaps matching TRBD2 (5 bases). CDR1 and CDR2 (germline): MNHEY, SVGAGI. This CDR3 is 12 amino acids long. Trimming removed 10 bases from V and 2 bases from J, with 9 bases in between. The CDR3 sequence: CATEDSKNIQYF. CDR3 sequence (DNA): TGTGCCACCGAGGACTCCAAAAACATTCAGTACTTC.

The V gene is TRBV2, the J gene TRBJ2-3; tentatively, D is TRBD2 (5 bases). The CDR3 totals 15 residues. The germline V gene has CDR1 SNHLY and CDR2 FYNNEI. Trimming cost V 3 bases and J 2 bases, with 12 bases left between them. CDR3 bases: TGTGCCAGCAGTGAGGACGGGGTACCCACAGATACGCAGTATTTT. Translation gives CASSEDGVPTDTQYF.

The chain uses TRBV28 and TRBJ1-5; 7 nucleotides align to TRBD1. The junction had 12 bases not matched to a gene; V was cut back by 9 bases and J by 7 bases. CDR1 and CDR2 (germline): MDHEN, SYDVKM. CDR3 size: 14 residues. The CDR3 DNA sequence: TGTGCCAGTCGGACAGGCGGGTCGGGACAGCCCCAGCATTTT. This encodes CASRTGGSGQPQHF.

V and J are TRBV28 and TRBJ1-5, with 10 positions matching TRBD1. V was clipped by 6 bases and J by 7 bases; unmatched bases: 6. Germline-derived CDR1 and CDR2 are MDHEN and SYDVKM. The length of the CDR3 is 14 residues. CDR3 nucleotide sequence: TGTGCCAGCAGGACAGGGGGCGCGGAACAGCCCCAGCATTTT. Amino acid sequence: CASRTGGAEQPQHF.

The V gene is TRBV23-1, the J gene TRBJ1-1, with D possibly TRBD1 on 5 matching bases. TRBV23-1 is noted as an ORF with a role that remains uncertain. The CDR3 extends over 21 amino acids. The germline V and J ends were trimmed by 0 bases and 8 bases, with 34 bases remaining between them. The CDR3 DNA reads TGCGCCAGCAGTCAATCCCGCGCAGGGTGGGGGTTCGGGCGGAGCGGGCCCGAAGCTTTCTTT. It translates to CASSQSRAGWGFGRSGPEAFF.

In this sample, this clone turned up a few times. The CDR3: CSVRGGYEQYF. CDR3 bases: TGCAGCGTTCGGGGGGGATACGAGCAGTACTTC. The rearrangement links TRBV29-1 to TRBJ2-7; 8 positions agree with TRBD2. CDR1 and CDR2 from the germline V gene are SQVTM and ANQGSEA. Germline trimming cut 5 bases from V and 4 bases from J; bases unmatched to any gene: 1. CDR3 length: 11 amino acids.

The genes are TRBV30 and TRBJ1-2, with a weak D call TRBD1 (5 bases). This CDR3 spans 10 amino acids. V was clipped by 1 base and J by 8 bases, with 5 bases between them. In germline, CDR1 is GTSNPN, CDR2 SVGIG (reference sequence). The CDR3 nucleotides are TGTGCCTGGAGTGGGGGCGGCTACACCTTC. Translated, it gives CAWSGGGYTF. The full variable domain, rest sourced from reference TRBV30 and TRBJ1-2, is SQTIHQWPATLVQPVGSPLSLECTVEGTSNPNLYWYRQAAGRGLQLLFYSVGIGQISSEVPQNLSASRPQDRQFILSSKKLLLSDSGFYLCAWSGGGYTFGSGTRLTVV.

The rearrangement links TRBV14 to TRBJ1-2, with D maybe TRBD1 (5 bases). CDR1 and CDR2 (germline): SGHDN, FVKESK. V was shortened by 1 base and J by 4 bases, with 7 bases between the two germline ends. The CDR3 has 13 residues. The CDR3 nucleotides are TGTGCCAGCAGCCAAGGACAGAGCTATGGCTACACCTTC. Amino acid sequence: CASSQGQSYGYTF.